This section outlines one T cell receptor (beta chain) sequence together with its context. Its antigen is unknown. Germline V gives CDR1 MNHNS, CDR2 SASEGT. Trimming shortened V by 1 base and J by 2 bases, and 12 bases separated the two germline ends. This CDR3 region has 16 residues. Produced via immunoSEQ multiplex PCR; TCRdb's table is partial and in-frame only. The sample includes about 23,000 clones, approximately 81% of them seen just once. Every patient relapsed after autologous stem cell transplantation, and brentuximab vedotin exposure varied. The data originate from a study of PD-1 blockade in classical Hodgkin lymphoma. Overall study results and limits: Unlike CD8+ TCR diversity, which did not rise significantly by C4D1, CD4+ TCR diversity did.

The chain combines TRBV6-1 with TRBJ1-5; possibly TRBD1 for D (5 bases). The sequencing used peripheral blood mononuclear cells (PBMCs), collected before the second cycle of nivolumab. This TCR derives from a human donor with classical Hodgkin lymphoma. For the CDR3, the DNA is TGTGCCAGCAGTGAAGTAGCGGGGGGTGGCAATCAGCCCCAGCATTTT. This gives the protein CASSEVAGGGNQPQHF.